This T cell receptor (beta chain) came from a study of shared clonotypes between healthy human individuals. CD45RO-negative cells were positively selected for CCR7, leaving out terminally differentiated effector memory CD45RA+ cells. The CDR3 loop spans 14 amino acids. Trimming cost V 3 bases and J 1 base, with 9 bases left between them. Germline CDR1 is SGHVS and CDR2 is FQNEAQ. Authors' data handling: Filtering was not the same, since immunoSEQ gave junction-only sequences without quality scores. Clones were read by immunoSEQ multiplex PCR, and TCRdb kept only the in-frame ones, dropping some. V and J calls plus clone size are reproduced from that table; the DNA served to infer D and trimming. The sample consists of around 2,100,000 clones, less than 95% of them appearing once.

The TCR sequence derives from a man younger than 35 in good health. The chain carries TRBV7-8 and TRBJ2-5; D is unresolved. Sequencing was performed on naive CD8+ T cells sorted from blood. CDR3 DNA sequence: TGTGCCAGCAGCTTTGGGGTCCTCCAAGAGACCCAGTACTTC. This encodes CASSFGVLQETQYF.